This TCR beta chain was profiled in a study of cytomegalovirus exposure and HLA in healthy donors. General study findings and limits: It was about 150 TCR beta chains that were listed as cytomegalovirus-associated. Accounts indicate the classifier identified cytomegalovirus status with strong specificity and sensitivity.

Trimming at V came to 1 base and at J to 8 bases, leaving 4 bases not matched to a gene. CDR1 and CDR2 from the germline V gene are SGHAT and FQNNGV. The CDR3 loop spans 16 amino acids. Points on this clone: Its target is unknown.

With 60 Vbeta and 13 Jbeta primers, the PCR was carried out. Libraries were prepared by immunoSEQ multiplex PCR; TCRdb keeps only in-frame clonotypes and omits some of them. The repertoire consists of 180,000 or so clones, with around 80% occurring once and the leading ten covering approximately 1.3%. Source material: PBMCs. The TCR sequence derives from a girl aged 5 to 17 in good health and CMV-seropositive. The V gene is TRBV11-2, the J gene TRBJ2-1, with 14 bases that match TRBD2. CDR3 loop: CASSLGVTSGRDEQFF. Written as DNA, the CDR3 is TGTGCCAGCAGCTTAGGTGTGACTAGCGGGAGGGATGAGCAGTTCTTC.